These 17 T cell receptor beta chains came from one sample sequenced in a study of blood T cell repertoires in COVID-19. Only in-frame clones appear in the TCRdb table, and some are missing; sequencing was by immunoSEQ multiplex PCR. The table includes approximately 150,000 clones, roughly 77% detected once. The sample consisted of peripheral blood. The receptors come from a human donor in a cohort sampled during active COVID-19.

The rearrangement uses TRBV7-2 and TRBJ2-2; weak D call: TRBD1 (5 bases). The CDR3 totals 13 residues. Trimming left V 6 bases short and J 0 bases short, with 5 bases between. The germline gives CDR1 SGHTA, CDR2 FQGNSA. CDR3 amino acids: CASRTANTGELFF. The CDR3 nucleotides are TGTGCCAGCAGGACAGCGAACACCGGGGAGCTGTTTTTT.

Only one count was recorded for this clone. This sample also contains other DNA sequences that code for the same CDR3. The V gene is TRBV30, the J gene TRBJ2-7, with D maybe TRBD2 (6 bases). The CDR3 totals 12 residues. Germline V gives CDR1 GTSNPN, CDR2 SVGIG (reference sequence). V was pared by 0 bases and J by 4 bases, with 7 bases between. The DNA of the CDR3 is TGTGCCTGGAGTGTACGGGGGTACGAGCAGTACTTC. Its protein product is CAWSVRGYEQYF.

The chain carries TRBV7-9 and TRBJ2-2; 7 nucleotides agree with TRBD1. Trimming removed 7 bases from V and 4 bases from J; junction bases left unmatched: 9. Germline-derived CDR1 and CDR2 are SEHNR and FQNEAQ (reference sequence). The CDR3 is 15 residues long. The CDR3 sequence is CASTARTGVTGELFF. The CDR3 DNA is TGTGCCAGCACCGCCAGAACAGGGGTCACCGGGGAGCTGTTTTTT.

The rearrangement links TRBV9 to TRBJ2-1, with D possibly matching TRBD1 (5 bases). Trimming removed 4 bases from V and 5 bases from J, with 13 bases in between. Germline loops: CDR1 SGDLS, CDR2 YYNGEE. The CDR3 extends over 14 amino acids. CDR3 sequence (DNA): TGTGCCAGCAGCCCCCGACAGACCCACAATGAGCAGTTCTTC. It codes for CASSPRQTHNEQFF.

This clone was counted a single time. The chain recombines TRBV29-1 with TRBJ1-4; D is perhaps TRBD1 (5 bases). This CDR3 has 12 residues. Germline lookup yields CDR1 SQVTM and CDR2 ANQGSEA. Trimming cost V 6 bases and J 8 bases, with 13 bases left between them. The CDR3 protein is CSVQGFQEKLFF. The CDR3 region has the DNA TGCAGCGTCCAGGGTTTCCAGGAAAAACTGTTTTTT.

The sample holds a few counts of this clone. V gene TRBV2 combines with J gene TRBJ1-3; D unclear. Germline CDR1 is SNHLY and CDR2 is FYNNEI. Trimming stripped 11 bases from V and 1 base from J, with 12 bases between. CDR3 length: 13 residues. This CDR3 is CARSGVSGNTIYF. Here the CDR3 DNA reads TGTGCCCGGAGCGGGGTGTCTGGAAACACCATATATTTT. The full variable domain, with the rest looked up from reference TRBV2 and TRBJ1-3, is EPEVTQTPSHQVTQMGQEVILRCVPISNHLYFYWYRQILGQKVEFLVSFYNNEISEKSEIFDDQFSVERPDGSNFTLKIRSTKLEDSAMYFCARSGVSGNTIYFGEGSWLTVV.

The chain links TRBV29-1 to TRBJ2-3, with TRBD2 matching over 7 bases. Trimming took 5 bases from V and 2 from J; bases not matched to a gene: 13. The germline CDR1 and CDR2 sequences are SQVTM and ANQGSEA. The CDR3 is made up of 16 amino acids. CDR3 DNA: TGCAGCGTTTCCACCTCTAGCGGCTCATTCACAGATACGCAGTATTTT. The encoded protein is CSVSTSSGSFTDTQYF.

The chain couples TRBV7-9 to TRBJ1-2; the match to TRBD1 covers 7 bases. Germline CDR1 reads SEHNR; CDR2 reads FQNEAQ (reference sequence). With 1 base clipped from V and 6 bases from J, the junction kept 8 bases outside the gene matches. CDR3 length: 15 amino acids. The CDR3 nucleotides read TGTGCCAGCAGCTTAGAGAAGGGGGCGGTAAATGGCTACACCTTC. Its translation: CASSLEKGAVNGYTF.

The V and J genes are TRBV2 and TRBJ2-3; weak D call: TRBD1 (5 bases). The CDR3 has 14 residues. In germline, CDR1 is SNHLY, CDR2 FYNNEI. Trimming left V 6 bases short and J 5 bases short, with 15 bases between. The CDR3 protein is CASRRVGRGDTQYF. The CDR3 DNA reads as TGTGCCAGCAGAAGGGTGGGGCGTGGAGATACGCAGTATTTT.

V and J are TRBV10-2 and TRBJ2-1; possibly TRBD1 for D (5 bases). Trimming left V 8 bases short and J 5 bases short, with 19 bases between. This CDR3 has 15 amino acids. Germline assignment: CDR1 WSHSY and CDR2 SAAADI. The CDR3 coding sequence is TGCGCCAGCCTGGGGTGGACAACTCAGGACAATGAGCAGTTCTTC. Protein: CASLGWTTQDNEQFF.

J is TRBJ1-6 and V is TRBV6-5; 7 bases are shared with TRBD1. V lost 5 bases and J lost 10; bases outside the gene matches: 5. CDR3 length: 13 residues. Germline CDR1 and CDR2: MNHEY and SVGAGI. As DNA, the CDR3 is TGTGCCAGCAGTCAACAGGGGTCCTCACCCCTCCACTTT. Protein product: CASSQQGSSPLHF.

V and J are TRBV3-1 (or the pseudogene TRBV3-2) and TRBJ1-5; D unresolved. Germline assignment: CDR1 LGHDT and CDR2 YNNKEL (reference sequence). V gave up 0 bases and J gave up 7 bases, with 13 bases separating them. The CDR3 length is 15 residues. The CDR3 coding sequence is TGTGCCAGCAGCCAAGATGGAGGGTTTCGGCAGCCCCAGCATTTT. This gives the protein CASSQDGGFRQPQHF.

DNA of the CDR3: TGTGCCAGCAGCTTATTCCTCACAGATACGCAGTATTTT. It codes for CASSLFLTDTQYF. The chain links TRBV7-2 to TRBJ2-3; D is unclear. The V end lost 2 bases, the J end lost 2 bases, and 5 bases lay between the germline ends. This CDR3 has 13 residues. CDR1 and CDR2 (germline): SGHTA, FQGNSA.

Only a few counts were recorded for this clone. V and J are TRBV11-2 and TRBJ1-2, with 7 bases fitting TRBD1. V was pared by 4 bases and J by 8 bases, with 10 bases of the junction left unmatched. The CDR3 is 14 amino acids. The germline V gene encodes CDR1 SGHAT and CDR2 FQNNGV. CDR3 nucleotides: TGTGCCAGCAGCTCACAGGACAGGTCTCGAGGCTACACCTTC. This translates into CASSSQDRSRGYTF.

The chain employs TRBV7-2 and TRBJ2-7, with 9 positions matching TRBD1. With V trimmed by 8 bases and J by 3 bases, 11 bases remained unmatched. This CDR3 has 15 residues. The V gene's germline CDR1 is SGHTA and CDR2 FQGNSA. The CDR3 sequence is CASALWGQGYYEQYF. In DNA, the CDR3 is TGTGCCAGCGCCCTCTGGGGACAGGGATACTACGAGCAGTACTTC.

The rearrangement uses TRBV13 and TRBJ2-1; 7 bases match TRBD1. After removal of 5 bases from V and 1 base from J, the junction contained 5 bases not matched to a gene. The germline CDR1 and CDR2 sequences are PRHDT and FYEKMQ (reference sequence). There are 15 residues in the CDR3. CDR3 residues: CASSQGTVSYNEQFF. For the CDR3, the DNA is TGTGCCAGCAGCCAAGGGACAGTTTCCTACAATGAGCAGTTCTTC.

This chain connects TRBV30 to TRBJ1-5; 8 bases line up with TRBD1. Germline trimming cut 1 base from V and 5 bases from J; bases unmatched to any gene: 4. The CDR3 has 14 amino acids. The germline V gene encodes CDR1 GTSNPN and CDR2 SVGIG (reference sequence). As DNA, the CDR3 is TGTGCCTGGAGTGAGACAGGGGTAGATCAGCCCCAGCATTTT. Amino acids: CAWSETGVDQPQHF. Full variable domain (remainder filled in from reference TRBV30 and TRBJ1-5): SQTIHQWPATLVQPVGSPLSLECTVEGTSNPNLYWYRQAAGRGLQLLFYSVGIGQISSEVPQNLSASRPQDRQFILSSKKLLLSDSGFYLCAWSETGVDQPQHFGDGTRLSIL.